Shown below are 25 T cell receptor beta chains from a single sample sequenced in a study of human T cells and chemical hapten exposure. MiXCR was run by TCRdb on the RACE reads, yielding one entry per CDR3 protein. The table includes roughly 380,000 distinct CDR3 sequences, under 6.5% detected once. As to time point: patch test 2, 6 weeks after DPC sensitization. The treatment: therapeutic diphenylcyclopropenone sensitization with weekly scalp DPC. Sequenced here: whole blood, sampled in connection with sensitization to the hapten diphenylcyclopropenone (DPC). All receptors derive from a young woman with alopecia areata. Some clones in this sample may be carry-over from other donors' samples.

This clonotype has at least ten counts. The chain joins TRBV11-2 to TRBJ1-2; 7 nucleotides line up with TRBD1. With 3 bases clipped from V and 0 bases from J, the junction kept 7 bases outside the gene matches. CDR3 size: 16 residues. Germline V gene data show CDR1 as SGHAT and CDR2 as FQNNGV. The CDR3 DNA reads as TGTGCCAGCAGCTTCCCGGACAGGAGAGCTAACTATGGCTACACCTTC. It encodes CASSFPDRRANYGYTF.

In this sample, this clonotype turned up many times. The chain recombines TRBV27 with TRBJ1-6; D may be TRBD1 (5 bases). Germline CDR1 MNHEY, CDR2 SMNVEV (reference sequence). V lost 4 bases to trimming and J lost 10 bases, with 14 bases between them. The CDR3 totals 14 residues. DNA for the CDR3: TGTGCCAGCAGTTACCGGACAACCGGGTCACCCCTCCACTTT. Residues: CASSYRTTGSPLHF.

V usage is TRBV7-2 and J usage is TRBJ2-7; D uncertain. Germline V gene sequence: CDR1 SGHTA, CDR2 FQGNSA. This CDR3 comprises 12 residues. The V gene lost 6 bases and the J gene lost 6 bases, with 12 bases spanning the gap. The CDR3: CASSSDITEQYF. CDR3 coding DNA: TGTGCCAGCAGTTCAGACATTACCGAGCAGTACTTC.

This clonotype was counted at least ten times. The J gene is TRBJ1-4, the V gene TRBV9; D ambiguous. Germline assignment: CDR1 SGDLS and CDR2 YYNGEE. This CDR3 has 14 residues. The V end lost 0 bases, the J end lost 7 bases, and 10 bases lay between the germline ends. The CDR3 DNA reads TGTGCCAGCAGCGTAGGAGGCTTGGGTGAAAAACTGTTTTTT. Amino acids: CASSVGGLGEKLFF.

This clonotype showed up many times. This chain joins TRBV6-5 and TRBJ2-1; D is undetermined. The CDR3 loop spans 14 amino acids. The germline gives CDR1 MNHEY, CDR2 SVGAGI. V was clipped by 6 bases and J by 4 bases, with 13 bases between them. DNA of the CDR3: TGTGCCAGCAGGAGTCTGGGCCTGTACAATGAGCAGTTCTTC. This codes for CASRSLGLYNEQFF.

This clonotype turned up a few times. The genes are TRBV4-1 and TRBJ1-2; 7 bases match TRBD1. The CDR3 has 14 residues. CDR1 and CDR2 from the germline V gene are MGHRA and YSYEKL. J was trimmed by 4 bases and V by 10 bases; bases with no gene match: 12. The CDR3 sequence is CATRPLGDSYGYTF. The CDR3 region has the DNA TGCGCCACGAGACCTTTAGGGGACAGCTATGGCTACACCTTC.

The rearrangement joins TRBV23-1 to TRBJ1-5, with D possibly TRBD1 on 6 matching bases. TRBV23-1 is placed among ORFs of uncertain function. This CDR3 has 13 amino acids. Trimming shortened V by 3 bases and J by 8 bases, and 11 bases separated the two germline ends. The CDR3 is CASSQVSGEPQHF. The CDR3 bases are TGCGCCAGCAGTCAGGTGTCAGGGGAGCCCCAGCATTTT.

A few counts support this clonotype. The rearrangement uses TRBV7-9 and TRBJ2-5, with D unresolved. Germline V CDR1 and CDR2: SEHNR, FQNEAQ (reference sequence). Trimming pared 5 bases from V and 4 bases from J, leaving 8 bases between. This CDR3 is 12 amino acids long. The CDR3 region has the DNA TGTGCCAGCAGCCTCCTTACAGAGACCCAGTACTTC. It specifies CASSLLTETQYF.

This clonotype occurred many times. The rearrangement links TRBV6-1 to TRBJ1-2; D is uncertain. The V gene's germline CDR1 is MNHNS and CDR2 SASEGT. V shed 4 bases and J shed 8 bases, with 14 bases lying between them. The CDR3 runs 13 residues. This CDR3 reads CASSADGERGYTF. The CDR3, as DNA: TGTGCCAGCAGTGCGGACGGGGAGCGGGGCTACACCTTC.

This clonotype was recorded many times. The chain has TRBV7-2 and TRBJ1-1; D not resolved. CDR3 length equals 14 residues. Trimming shortened V by 4 bases and J by 4 bases, and 13 bases separated the two germline ends. The germline gives CDR1 SGHTA, CDR2 FQGNSA. The CDR3 nucleotides read TGTGCCAGCAGCTCTGACACTTTGGGCACTGAAGCTTTCTTT. Its protein is CASSSDTLGTEAFF.

This clonotype occurred many times. This chain connects TRBV6-5 to TRBJ1-2, with TRBD1 matching over 9 bases. There are 14 residues in the CDR3. Looked up from germline, CDR1 is MNHEY and CDR2 is SVGAGI. V lost 5 bases, J lost 6 bases, and 7 bases stayed unmatched. As DNA, the CDR3 is TGTGCCAGCAGTAAACAGGGGGCGACTCATGGCTACACCTTC. It translates to CASSKQGATHGYTF.

This clonotype was seen many times. The rearrangement links TRBV7-8 to TRBJ2-6; TRBD2 is a possible D gene (5 bases). The CDR3 consists of 15 residues. Germline CDR1 reads SGHVS; CDR2 reads FQNEAQ. V was pared by 0 bases and J by 2 bases, with 5 bases between. The CDR3 spells CASSLARAGANVLTF. In DNA form, the CDR3 reads TGTGCCAGCAGCTTAGCGAGGGCTGGGGCCAACGTCCTGACTTTC. Drawing the rest from reference TRBV7-8 and TRBJ2-6, the complete variable domain is GAGVSQSPRYKVAKRGQDVALRCDPISGHVSLFWYQQALGQGPEFLTYFQNEAQLDKSGLPSDRFFAERPEGSVSTLKIQRTQQEDSAVYLCASSLARAGANVLTFGAGSRLTVL.

Many counts were recorded for this clonotype. CDR3 in amino acids: CSARVGGGDTDTQYF. CDR3 DNA sequence: TGCAGTGCTAGAGTAGGCGGGGGGGACACAGATACGCAGTATTTT. The chain has TRBV20-1 and TRBJ2-3; 9 bases align to TRBD2. V lost 1 base, J lost 2 bases, and 4 bases stayed unmatched. This CDR3 spans 15 amino acids. Germline V gene lookup returns CDR1 DFQATT and CDR2 SNEGSKA (reference sequence).

This chain joins TRBV13 and TRBJ2-1, with TRBD2 identical over 8 bases. The germline V gene encodes CDR1 PRHDT and CDR2 FYEKMQ (reference sequence). The CDR3 loop spans 16 amino acids. V trimming: 3 bases; J trimming: 1 base; junction bases outside the gene matches: 5. In DNA, the CDR3 is TGTGCCAGCAGCTTCGGGGGGGCAAGGTCCTACAATGAGCAGTTCTTC. Translated: CASSFGGARSYNEQFF.

The chain employs TRBV12-3 or TRBV12-4 and TRBJ2-7; 9 nucleotides line up with TRBD2. The CDR3 is 16 residues long. Trimming removed 0 bases from V and 5 bases from J; junction bases left unmatched: 8. This CDR3 is CASSLAGLAPSHEQYF. In DNA form, the CDR3 reads TGTGCCAGCAGTTTAGCGGGACTAGCACCCAGTCACGAGCAGTACTTC.

In its sample, this clonotype was seen many times. The chain has TRBV4-1 and TRBJ1-5, with D possibly matching TRBD1 (6 bases). The germline V and J ends were trimmed by 6 bases and 4 bases, with 16 bases remaining between them. CDR1 is MGHRA, CDR2 YSYEKL, per germline. This CDR3 region has 15 residues. This chain's CDR3 is CASRDLQGSNQPQHF. The DNA for the CDR3 is TGCGCCAGCAGGGATCTACAGGGATCTAATCAGCCCCAGCATTTT.

V gene TRBV7-9 combines with J gene TRBJ2-1; 8 nucleotides match TRBD1. The V gene end was trimmed by 5 bases and the J gene end by 8 bases; junction bases not matched to a gene: 5. The CDR3 extends over 13 amino acids. Germline loops: CDR1 SEHNR, CDR2 FQNEAQ (reference sequence). The CDR3: CASSTTGAHEQFF. The CDR3, as DNA: TGTGCCAGCAGCACGACAGGGGCCCATGAGCAGTTCTTC.

The V gene is TRBV7-3, the J gene TRBJ2-5, with D unclear. CDR3 length: 13 amino acids. Germline V gene data show CDR1 as SGHTA and CDR2 as FQGTGA. The germline V and J ends were trimmed by 4 bases and 2 bases, with 8 bases remaining between them. Written as DNA, the CDR3 is TGTGCCAGCAGCTCTGAATTGCAAGAGACCCAGTACTTC. Translation gives CASSSELQETQYF.

The sample holds many counts of this clonotype. The chain employs TRBV10-3 and TRBJ1-1; maybe TRBD1 (5 bases). Germline-derived CDR1 and CDR2 are ENHRY and SYGVKD. Trimming took 0 bases from V and 4 from J, leaving 15 bases between them. The CDR3 extends over 16 amino acids. CDR3 sequence reads: CAISESKGLLGTEAFF. The CDR3 DNA follows: TGTGCCATCAGTGAGTCGAAGGGGTTGTTGGGCACTGAAGCTTTCTTT.

The rearrangement uses TRBV5-6 and TRBJ2-4; D uncertain. Germline V gene sequence: CDR1 SGHDT, CDR2 YYEEEE. V lost 1 base to trimming and J lost 0 bases, with 5 bases between them. The CDR3 totals 14 residues. Written as DNA, the CDR3 is TGTGCCAGCAGCTTGACACCAGCCAAAAACATTCAGTACTTC. It encodes CASSLTPAKNIQYF.

This chain uses TRBV2 with TRBJ2-3; D ambiguous. Trimming stripped 1 base from V and 3 bases from J, with 14 bases between. CDR1 and CDR2 from the germline V gene are SNHLY and FYNNEI. The CDR3 sequence is 16 residues long. CDR3 nucleotides: TGTGCCAGCAGTGAAGGGATGGGGTTCGCTACAGATACGCAGTATTTT. As protein: CASSEGMGFATDTQYF.

This clonotype was observed many times. This chain uses TRBV28 with TRBJ1-5; D not certain. This CDR3 has 13 residues. CDR1 is MDHEN and CDR2 is SYDVKM in the germline V gene. With 2 bases removed from V and 5 bases from J, the gap between germline ends came to 7 bases. The CDR3, as DNA: TGTGCCAGCAGTTTAAAGGGCCATCAGCCCCAGCATTTT. It translates to CASSLKGHQPQHF.

This clonotype was seen at least ten times. The chain combines TRBV12-3 or TRBV12-4 with TRBJ2-3; D not certain. The CDR3 loop spans 12 amino acids. V lost 9 bases, J lost 5 bases, and 12 bases lay in between. This CDR3 is CASEGGVDTQYF. Written as DNA, the CDR3 is TGTGCCAGTGAAGGCGGAGTAGATACGCAGTATTTT.

The chain is built from TRBV7-2 and TRBJ1-3; D gene ambiguous. V lost 2 bases to trimming and J lost 2 bases, with 4 bases between them. Germline V gene data show CDR1 as SGHTA and CDR2 as FQGNSA. The CDR3 has 13 residues. CDR3 DNA: TGTGCCAGCAGCTTAAACCCTGGAAACACCATATATTTT. Its translation is CASSLNPGNTIYF.

This clonotype was detected ten times or more. V usage is TRBV7-9 and J usage is TRBJ1-1; no clear D gene. V lost 3 bases to trimming and J lost 1 base, with 6 bases between them. This CDR3 region has 13 residues. Germline V CDR1 and CDR2: SEHNR, FQNEAQ (reference sequence). The CDR3 loop reads CASSFDKNTEAFF. In DNA, the CDR3 is TGTGCCAGCAGCTTCGACAAGAACACTGAAGCTTTCTTT.